The clone carrying this T cell receptor beta chain occurred a few times. What it recognizes is unknown. The data were taken from a study of T cells in Graves' hyperthyroidism and ophthalmopathy. Overall study: Before any treatment, at initial diagnosis, peripheral blood was collected.

CDR3 length: 13 residues. Trimming took 1 base from V and 4 from J, leaving 9 bases between them. Per germline, CDR1 SQVTM and CDR2 ANQGSEA. Amplification targeted TCR beta CDR3 regions from RNA transcripts. The HTBI primer set served for first-round RT-PCR of the TCR CDR3. TCRdb re-analysed the multiplex PCR reads in MiXCR, keeping a single row per CDR3 protein. This table holds approximately 600,000 distinct CDR3 sequences, around 15% found once. General study results and limits: Most clonotypes that expanded in the thyroid above 0.001 also showed up in blood.

Stable Graves' hyperthyroidism meant no ophthalmopathy progression within 18 months. Fresh 10 ml peripheral blood yielded PBMCs. The chain has TRBV29-1 and TRBJ2-3, with D unresolved. The source material was blood. This clonotype was obtained from a woman aged 25 to 39 with Graves' hyperthyroidism. In DNA form, the CDR3 reads TGCAGCGTTGAAGGGGGTGGGTCAGATACGCAGTATTTT. It encodes CSVEGGGSDTQYF.